Listed here are 23 T cell receptor beta chains from one sample, sequenced in a study of cytomegalovirus exposure and HLA in healthy donors. Both 60 Vbeta primers and 13 Jbeta primers went into the PCR. This table comes from immunoSEQ multiplex PCR, and its TCRdb copy is limited to in-frame clones, with some not included. The sample contains tens of thousands of clones, about 60% of which appear only once. The sample comprised PBMCs. Receptor source: a woman in her twenties or thirties in good health and CMV-seronegative.

This chain uses TRBV29-1 with TRBJ1-5, with TRBD1 as a possible D gene (5 bases). The length of the CDR3 is 14 residues. Germline CDR1 SQVTM, CDR2 ANQGSEA. V gave up 4 bases and J gave up 0 bases, with 10 bases separating them. Here the CDR3 DNA reads TGCAGCGTTGGGACAAGAAATAGCAATCAGCCCCAGCATTTT. Translation: CSVGTRNSNQPQHF.

The CDR3 protein is CASSNNRVKNGYTF. The CDR3, as DNA: TGTGCCAGCAGCAATAACAGGGTGAAGAATGGCTACACCTTC. The chain is built from TRBV21-1 and TRBJ1-2; the table assigns TRBD1, which was not confirmed against the DNA. TRBV21-1 is deemed a pseudogene. The CDR3 totals 14 residues.

This chain's CDR3 is CASSEAVLAGVQETQYF. For the CDR3, the DNA is TGTGCCAGCAGTGAAGCTGTACTAGCGGGAGTTCAAGAGACCCAGTACTTC. V and J are TRBV6-1 and TRBJ2-5; 11 nucleotides match TRBD2. CDR3 length: 17 residues. Germline lookup yields CDR1 MNHNS and CDR2 SASEGT. J lost 2 bases, V lost 0 bases, and 5 bases had no gene match.

This clone was counted once. This chain links TRBV15 with TRBJ2-1, with 7 bases that match TRBD2. The CDR3 totals 15 residues. Germline values: CDR1 LNHNV, CDR2 YYDKDF (reference sequence). Unmatched junction bases numbered 8, after V lost 6 bases and J lost 3 bases. The CDR3 nucleotides are TGTGCCACCAGGACGATCGGCGGGGGCTACAATGAGCAGTTCTTC. This codes for CATRTIGGGYNEQFF.

This clone was found a few times. This chain links TRBV5-6 with TRBJ1-2, with 7 bases identical to TRBD1. V trimming: 0 bases; J trimming: 6 bases; junction bases outside the gene matches: 8. The CDR3 totals 15 residues. Germline V CDR1 and CDR2: SGHDT, YYEEEE. This CDR3 reads CASSLATGRGHGYTF. The DNA of the CDR3 is TGTGCCAGCAGCTTGGCGACAGGGAGAGGCCATGGCTACACCTTC.

The rearrangement links TRBV7-8 to TRBJ1-2, with D unclear. The CDR3 totals 13 residues. V shed 1 base and J shed 5 bases, with 8 bases lying between them. Germline V lookup: CDR1 SGHVS, CDR2 FQNEAQ. The CDR3 coding sequence is TGTGCCAGCAGCTTAGACCCAGCGTATGGCTACACCTTC. As protein: CASSLDPAYGYTF.

The gene calls are TRBV27 and TRBJ1-5; possibly TRBD1 for D (6 bases). The CDR3 sequence is 15 residues long. Deletions cut 5 bases from V and 4 bases from J, with 15 bases between. CDR1 is MNHEY, CDR2 SMNVEV, per germline (reference sequence). This chain's CDR3 is CASSNLQGKNQPQHF. The DNA for the CDR3 is TGTGCCAGCAGTAACCTACAGGGAAAGAATCAGCCCCAGCATTTT.

This clone occurred a few times. The chain combines TRBV2 with TRBJ1-4; 7 bases agree with TRBD1. The V gene's germline CDR1 is SNHLY and CDR2 FYNNEI. The CDR3 runs 15 residues. V dropped 4 bases and J dropped 1; count of bases not matched to a gene: 3. The CDR3 region has the DNA TGTGCCAGCAGTGGGACAGGACAAACTAATGAAAAACTGTTTTTT. Its protein is CASSGTGQTNEKLFF.

This chain links TRBV7-9 with TRBJ2-5, with 10 bases identical to TRBD2. Gene TRBJ2-7 matches the end of the DNA better, so the J call may be wrong. CDR1 and CDR2 from the germline V gene are SEHNR and FQNEAQ (reference sequence). The CDR3 is 15 amino acids. This CDR3 is CASSLGLAGVNEQYF. As DNA, the CDR3 is TGTGCCAGCAGCTTAGGGCTAGCGGGAGTTAACGAGCAGTACTTC.

The chain links TRBV10-3 to TRBJ1-1; the D gene is possibly TRBD1 (6 bases). Per the germline V gene, CDR1 is ENHRY and CDR2 is SYGVKD. The CDR3 loop spans 16 amino acids. The ends were cut back, 3 bases at V and 1 base at J, with 15 bases in the middle. CDR3 region: CAISEGRGKGNTEAFF. The CDR3 nucleotides are TGTGCCATCAGTGAAGGAAGGGGGAAGGGGAACACTGAAGCTTTCTTT.

The chain has TRBV18 and TRBJ1-2; D is undetermined. The CDR3 covers 14 residues. The germline gives CDR1 KGHSH, CDR2 LQKENI. V lost 0 bases, J lost 4 bases, and 9 bases lay in between. The CDR3 protein is CASSPPGGGYGYTF. In DNA form, the CDR3 reads TGTGCCAGCTCACCACCCGGAGGTGGCTATGGCTACACCTTC.

The chain recombines TRBV7-8 with TRBJ1-1, with D maybe TRBD1 (5 bases). Germline CDR1 SGHVS, CDR2 FQNEAQ. This CDR3 is built from 16 residues. V lost 4 bases, J lost 0 bases, and 15 bases lay in between. CDR3 in DNA: TGTGCCAGCAGCTGGCGGCGGGACGCTCTGAACACTGAAGCTTTCTTT. Residues: CASSWRRDALNTEAFF.

The chain couples TRBV28 to TRBJ1-1; D is ambiguous. In germline, CDR1 is MDHEN, CDR2 SYDVKM. Trimming stripped 3 bases from V and 7 bases from J, with 6 bases between. CDR3 length equals 11 residues. CDR3 nucleotide sequence: TGTGCCAGCAGTTTTGGCAGTGAAGCTTTCTTT. This codes for CASSFGSEAFF.

The rearrangement joins TRBV28 to TRBJ1-2; D gene ambiguous. The CDR3 totals 14 residues. Trimming took 5 bases from V and 8 from J, leaving 18 bases between them. Germline V gives CDR1 MDHEN, CDR2 SYDVKM. DNA for the CDR3: TGTGCCAGCAGTCTGGCCCCTACTATCGAAGGCTACACCTTC. It encodes CASSLAPTIEGYTF.

The chain is built from TRBV29-1 and TRBJ2-1; 8 nucleotides agree with TRBD2. CDR3 length equals 13 residues. With 5 bases clipped from V and 0 bases from J, the junction kept 0 bases outside the gene matches. Germline V gene lookup returns CDR1 SQVTM and CDR2 ANQGSEA. This chain's CDR3 is CSVSGSSYNEQFF. CDR3 in DNA: TGCAGCGTTAGCGGGAGCTCCTACAATGAGCAGTTCTTC.

V gene TRBV4-2 combines with J gene TRBJ2-7; 9 bases agree with TRBD1. There are 14 residues in the CDR3. J lost 3 bases, V lost 3 bases, and 3 bases had no gene match. Germline loops: CDR1 LGHNA, CDR2 YNFKEQ. CDR3 protein: CASSHGTGFYEQYF. CDR3 sequence (DNA): TGTGCCAGCAGCCACGGGACAGGGTTCTACGAGCAGTACTTC.

This sequence joins TRBV6-5 and TRBJ2-3; 7 bases line up with TRBD2. The length of the CDR3 is 15 residues. In germline, CDR1 is MNHEY, CDR2 SVGAGI. J gave up 6 bases and V 4 bases, and 10 bases lay outside the gene matches. The CDR3 DNA sequence: TGTGCCAGCAGTTGGCGGGCAGGGAGGGCGGATACGCAGTATTTT. Protein sequence: CASSWRAGRADTQYF.

This clone appeared a few times. V usage is TRBV7-8 and J usage is TRBJ2-2, with 7 bases identical to TRBD1. The V and J ends lost 3 bases and 4 bases, in that order; junction bases with no gene match: 14. The CDR3 totals 18 residues. The germline gives CDR1 SGHVS, CDR2 FQNEAQ. CDR3 amino acids: CASSFRGRGWGFTGELFF. CDR3 sequence (DNA): TGTGCCAGCAGCTTTAGGGGCAGGGGGTGGGGCTTCACCGGGGAGCTGTTTTTT.

The table lists this clone with a few counts. V gene TRBV7-7 combines with J gene TRBJ2-3, with TRBD2 matching 8 bases. V lost 5 bases, J lost 1 base, and 5 bases stayed unmatched. The CDR3 is 15 amino acids. Germline V CDR1 and CDR2: SSHAT, FNYEAQ (reference sequence). CDR3 residues: CASSPTTSGTDTQYF. DNA for the CDR3: TGTGCCAGCAGCCCCACGACTAGCGGCACAGATACGCAGTATTTT. Together with reference TRBV7-7 and TRBJ2-3, the CDR3 gives the full variable domain: GAGVSQSPRYKVTKRGQDVTLRCDPISSHATLYWYQQALGQGPEFLTYFNYEAQPDKSGLPSDRFSAERPEGSISTLTIQRTEQRDSAMYRCASSPTTSGTDTQYFGPGTRLTVL.

The sample holds one count of this clone. The chain is built from TRBV11-3 and TRBJ2-3; TRBD2 matches 10 bases. After removal of 4 bases from V and 6 bases from J, the junction contained 10 bases not matched to a gene. This CDR3 is 16 amino acids long. Germline V gene data show CDR1 as SGHNT and CDR2 as YENEEA. CDR3 in amino acids: CASSSGSSGSWDTQYF. The CDR3 DNA sequence: TGTGCCAGCAGCTCAGGGTCTAGCGGGAGTTGGGATACGCAGTATTTT.

The chain combines TRBV11-2 with TRBJ2-1, with 11 positions matching TRBD2. J was trimmed by 3 bases and V by 5 bases; bases with no gene match: 6. The CDR3 spans 16 residues. From germline, CDR1 is SGHAT and CDR2 FQNNGV. CDR3 region: CASSRQLAGDYNEQFF. CDR3 nucleotides: TGTGCCAGCAGCCGTCAACTAGCGGGGGACTACAATGAGCAGTTCTTC. Based on the CDR3 plus reference TRBV11-2 and TRBJ2-1, the full variable domain is EAGVAQSPRYKIIEKRQSVAFWCNPISGHATLYWYQQILGQGPKLLIQFQNNGVVDDSQLPKDRFSAERLKGVDSTLKIQPAKLEDSAVYLCASSRQLAGDYNEQFFGPGTRLTVL.

This chain connects TRBV18 to TRBJ2-7, with TRBD1 as a possible D gene (6 bases). The CDR3 contains 14 residues. Per germline, CDR1 KGHSH and CDR2 LQKENI. The ends were cut back, 4 bases at V and 3 bases at J, with 13 bases in the middle. The CDR3 protein is CASSQSGTYYEQYF. CDR3 nucleotide sequence: TGTGCCAGCTCACAATCCGGGACATACTACGAGCAGTACTTC.

This rearrangement joins TRBV30 to TRBJ1-5, with D maybe TRBD1 (6 bases). Germline lookup yields CDR1 GTSNPN and CDR2 SVGIG (reference sequence). Trimming took off 3 bases at V and 2 bases at J, with 11 bases between the two ends. The CDR3 is 14 residues long. CDR3 sequence: CAWRQQGGNQPQHF. The CDR3 nucleotides read TGTGCCTGGAGACAACAGGGAGGCAATCAGCCCCAGCATTTT.